This T cell receptor (beta chain) was found in a study of blood T cells in healthy people across ages (dated by TCRdb to between 2015 and 2017). About the full investigation: In model experiments, template switching captured about one uniquely barcoded TCR beta cDNA molecule for every two T cells. The study measured age-related changes in TCR beta repertoire diversity using deep sequencing normalized with unique cDNA molecular identifiers. Donors were grouped into four age groups: young (average about 15 years), middle-aged (over 35), aged (about 59) and long-lived (less than 85). To avoid experimental bias, donors of different ages were spread randomly across the sequencing lanes. The study analyzed two additional independent replicas of 1 million unique cDNA reads from the same blood draw for two donors, one aged 18 to 29 and one aged 80 or older. Broad study findings and their caveats: Since profiling was done on bulk unsorted PBMCs, naive and antigen-experienced compartments could not be conclusively compared. Estimates of total diversity based on one million sequenced T cells were considered lower bounds and underestimates. Compared with the aged group, the long-lived group had more naive CD4+ T cells, fewer expanded clones and increased TCR diversity, suggesting age selection. A strong correlation was found between observed TCR beta diversity and the percentage of naive T cells measured by flow cytometry. Because donor CMV infection status was unknown, age-related changes in expanded clonotypes were potentially confounded. As age increased, observed TCR beta diversity per million T cells dropped in a roughly linear way, and a significant reduction was already evident by age about 40.

A note on this clonotype: Its specific antigen is unknown. No much larger clone exists at a distance of one base, and base qualities are not known.

The 39 donors, aged about 6 to 95 years, were systemically healthy Caucasian individuals from Russia. Each donor gave 9.5 to 10 milliliters of peripheral blood, drawn into EDTA-treated Vacutainer tubes. Ficoll-Paque density-gradient centrifugation was used to isolate PBMCs, with at least 7 million per sample. Trizol reagent was used to extract total RNA from the PBMCs, yielding at least 5.5 micrograms per sample. The percentages of naive CD45RAhigh/CD27high T cells were determined by flow cytometry on a PBMC aliquot from every donor. Libraries were constructed by 5' RACE. Reads for this sample came from an Illumina HiSeq 2500. A second about 7 to 11 cycle PCR used a sample-barcoded 5' primer and a J-beta primer mix. A template-switch 5' adaptor carrying 12 random nucleotides introduced a unique molecular identifier onto each TCR beta cDNA molecule. Each sample yielded at least 3 million CDR3-containing paired-end reads. First-strand cDNA was synthesized from all RNA with the Mint cDNA synthesis kit, primed by a TRBC-specific oligonucleotide. Following uracil-DNA glycosylase treatment, a first 18-cycle PCR with universal primers M1SS and BC2_uni_R was performed on all cDNA. The study's own analysis went as follows. For normalization, 1 million high-quality reads, each with a distinct molecular identifier, were randomly selected from each sample. Reads sharing molecular identifiers were discarded rather than binned into consensus sequences. MiTCR, run with a Q25 quality threshold and the strictest error-elimination algorithm, handled CDR3 identification, clonotype clustering and error correction. Lower-bound total TCR beta diversity was estimated with a nonparametric unseen species model using Euler transformation. Starting from the raw public reads, TCRdb applied fastp trimming at Q25, assembled clones with MiXCR and retained in-frame beta chains. All rows with the same CDR3 protein become a single entry with the most common DNA and genes. The V and J calls and clone size are TCRdb's, not the authors'. The sample data list 1.5 million to 2 million distinct CDR3 sequences, and 34% of these were observed just once. The ten biggest clones cover around 11% of the sample.

Based on the germline V gene, the CDR1 and CDR2 sequences are SNHLY and FYNNEI. From the cysteine up to the phenylalanine, the CDR3 has a length of 17 residues. CDR3 DNA only is kept here, 51 bases in frame from base 1. Trimming takes 2 bases from V and 5 bases from J, and the germline ends sit 18 bases apart. The sequence was obtained from a woman aged 25 to 45 in good health. Input material: blood. This sequence uses TRBV2 and TRBJ2-2; the D gene assignment is perhaps TRBD1 or TRBD2, with each matching 5 bases. The CDR3 in this case is CASSERGADRGTGELFF. The nucleotide sequence reads TGTGCCAGCAGTGAACGTGGGGCAGATCGAGGGACCGGGGAGCTGTTTTTT.